A single sample gave rise to the 13 T cell receptor beta chains below, sequenced in a study of blood T cells in healthy people across ages. A second PCR of 7 to 11 cycles used a sample-barcoded 5' primer and a J-beta primer mix. TCRdb called the 5' RACE reads again in MiXCR, with one record for every CDR3 protein. The table records some 1.4 million distinct CDR3 sequences, about 40% of them present only once. Input material: blood. Receptor source: a young woman in good health.

This clonotype has just a few counts. The rearrangement joins TRBV4-1 to TRBJ2-1, with 13 bases fitting TRBD2. Trimming at V came to 3 bases and at J to 8 bases, leaving 7 bases not matched to a gene. Germline V gene sequence: CDR1 MGHRA, CDR2 YSYEKL. This CDR3 comprises 16 residues. The CDR3 DNA is TGCGCCAGCAGCCAGAGCCCTACTAGCGGGGGGGATGAGCAGTTCTTC. It specifies CASSQSPTSGGDEQFF.

This clonotype was counted between two and nine times. The J gene is TRBJ2-7, the V gene TRBV3-1, with a possible D match to TRBD1 (6 bases). The CDR3 sequence is 15 residues long. From germline, CDR1 is LGHDT and CDR2 YNNKEL (reference sequence). Trimming cost V 4 bases and J 4 bases, with 17 bases left between them. CDR3 loop: CASSPFSGADYEQYF. The CDR3 coding sequence is TGTGCCAGCAGCCCATTTTCAGGGGCCGATTACGAGCAGTACTTC.

The J gene is TRBJ2-1, the V gene TRBV27; D gene ambiguous. V lost 6 bases and J 7 bases, leaving 19 bases between the germline ends. The CDR3 extends over 15 amino acids. The germline CDR1 and CDR2 sequences are MNHEY and SMNVEV (reference sequence). CDR3 amino acids: CASRFTSVVRNEQFF. The CDR3 DNA sequence: TGTGCCAGCAGATTTACCTCGGTAGTTCGTAATGAGCAGTTCTTC.

V is TRBV29-1 and J is TRBJ1-2; the match to TRBD1 covers 11 bases. The CDR3 has 14 amino acids. The J segment lost 5 bases and the V segment lost 3 bases, leaving 5 bases of the junction unmatched. Germline loops: CDR1 SQVTM, CDR2 ANQGSEA. CDR3 region: CSVEGQGELYGYTF. The CDR3 bases are TGCAGCGTTGAGGGACAGGGGGAACTTTATGGCTACACCTTC.

This clonotype was detected a few times. The chain joins TRBV3-1 to TRBJ2-1; D is perhaps TRBD2 (6 bases). This CDR3 is built from 12 residues. Germline assignment: CDR1 LGHDT and CDR2 YNNKEL (reference sequence). V was shortened by 4 bases and J by 14 bases, with 15 bases between the two germline ends. The CDR3 reads CASSRLSGFEFF. The CDR3 DNA reads as TGTGCCAGCAGCCGGCTAAGCGGGTTTGAGTTCTTC.

J is TRBJ2-5 and V is TRBV20-1; TRBD2 aligns across 10 bases. The CDR3 length is 14 residues. The J segment lost 11 bases and the V segment lost 3 bases, leaving 12 bases of the junction unmatched. Germline CDR1 and CDR2: DFQATT and SNEGSKA (reference sequence). The CDR3 sequence is CSASGGAGGREQYF. The CDR3 DNA reads as TGCAGTGCTAGTGGGGGAGCGGGAGGGAGGGAGCAGTACTTC.

The chain carries TRBV25-1 and TRBJ2-7; TRBD1 might be the D (6 bases). CDR1 is MGHDK, CDR2 SYGVNS, per germline. The CDR3 totals 13 residues. The V end lost 8 bases, the J end lost 7 bases, and 18 bases lay between the germline ends. CDR3 loop: CASEEPGQKEQYF. CDR3 DNA: TGTGCCAGCGAAGAGCCGGGACAAAAGGAGCAGTACTTC.

V is TRBV2 and J is TRBJ2-5, with D unresolved. The CDR3 has 13 amino acids. Germline V gene sequence: CDR1 SNHLY, CDR2 FYNNEI. Trimming cost V 7 bases and J 2 bases, with 11 bases left between them. The CDR3 DNA follows: TGTGCCAGCAATATGGTACTTCAAGAGACCCAGTACTTC. It yields the protein CASNMVLQETQYF.

The chain links TRBV6-5 to TRBJ1-2; 8 nucleotides align to TRBD1. The CDR3 sequence is 11 residues long. Per germline, CDR1 MNHEY and CDR2 SVGAGI. The V segment lost 10 bases and the J segment 7 bases; nucleotides outside the gene matches: 5. This CDR3 reads CATKDRAGYTF. CDR3 nucleotides: TGTGCCACCAAGGACAGGGCTGGCTACACCTTC.

The table lists this clonotype with a few counts. V gene TRBV6-5 combines with J gene TRBJ2-3, with 10 bases matching TRBD2. Germline values: CDR1 MNHEY, CDR2 SVGAGI. The V and J ends lost 9 bases and 4 bases, in that order; junction bases with no gene match: 7. CDR3 size: 14 residues. The CDR3 DNA follows: TGTGCCAGTGCAAAGCGGGGGGGCGCAGATACGCAGTATTTT. Encoded protein: CASAKRGGADTQYF.

This chain connects TRBV5-4 to TRBJ1-2; D gene uncertain. Germline V gives CDR1 SGHNT, CDR2 YYREEE (reference sequence). Trimming took off 1 base at V and 4 bases at J, with 8 bases between the two ends. This CDR3 is 13 amino acids long. The CDR3 DNA reads TGTGCCAGCAGCTTGCAGGATGCCTATGGCTACACCTTC. Amino acid sequence: CASSLQDAYGYTF.

This clonotype showed up just a few times. The rearrangement uses TRBV20-1 and TRBJ2-3; D unresolved. The V gene's germline CDR1 is DFQATT and CDR2 SNEGSKA (reference sequence). The CDR3 loop spans 12 amino acids. V was cut by 5 bases and J by 3 bases, with 9 bases left in between. CDR3 DNA: TGCAGTGCTGTTCTAGAAACAGATACGCAGTATTTT. Translated, it gives CSAVLETDTQYF.

This clonotype has ten or more counts. CDR3: CASSPPIGEQFF. The DNA for the CDR3 is TGTGCCAGCAGCCCGCCAATTGGTGAGCAGTTCTTC. The V gene is TRBV13, the J gene TRBJ2-1; D uncertain. This CDR3 spans 12 amino acids. V was cut by 5 bases and J by 9 bases, with 11 bases left in between. CDR1 PRHDT and CDR2 FYEKMQ come from the germline V gene (reference sequence).